The 10 T cell receptor beta chains listed next were all sequenced from one sample in a study of T cell responses to AZD1222 COVID-19 vaccine. This table comes from immunoSEQ multiplex PCR, and its TCRdb copy is limited to in-frame clones, with some not included. Here the sample spans about 180,000 clones, 88% being singletons. The sequenced sample was peripheral blood, obtained on day 0 of AZD1222 vaccination. All receptors derive from an adult in good health.

The V gene is TRBV19, the J gene TRBJ1-1; a possible D gene is TRBD1 (5 bases). Trimming removed 3 bases at V and 2 bases at J, with 10 bases between. CDR1 LNHDA and CDR2 SQIVND come from the germline V gene (reference sequence). The CDR3 has 14 residues. This CDR3 reads CASSMWGDNTEAFF. DNA for the CDR3: TGTGCCAGTAGTATGTGGGGGGATAACACTGAAGCTTTCTTT.

This rearrangement joins TRBV4-1 to TRBJ2-7; no clear D gene. This CDR3 spans 13 amino acids. Germline CDR1 is MGHRA and CDR2 is YSYEKL. Trimming pared 0 bases from V and 3 bases from J, leaving 6 bases between. CDR3 protein: CASSQEGNYEQYF. The CDR3 DNA reads as TGCGCCAGCAGCCAAGAGGGTAACTACGAGCAGTACTTC.

The V and J genes are TRBV2 and TRBJ1-1; the D gene is possibly TRBD1 (6 bases). Trimming removed 7 bases from V and 5 bases from J, with 20 bases in between. Germline V CDR1 and CDR2: SNHLY, FYNNEI. This CDR3 is built from 15 residues. CDR3 region: CASMGARILETEAFF. In DNA form, the CDR3 reads TGTGCCAGCATGGGGGCTAGAATTCTCGAGACTGAAGCTTTCTTT.

This chain joins TRBV30 and TRBJ1-2; TRBD1 agrees at 8 bases. Germline CDR1 is GTSNPN and CDR2 is SVGIG (reference sequence). The CDR3 length is 15 residues. J gave up 5 bases and V 6 bases, and 14 bases lay outside the gene matches. CDR3 sequence (DNA): TGTGCCTGCGATCAGACTCCCGGGACAGGATATGGCTACACCTTC. Its translation: CACDQTPGTGYGYTF.

The rearrangement joins TRBV12-3 or TRBV12-4 to TRBJ2-7; D not certain. The CDR3 extends over 13 amino acids. The ends were cut back, 3 bases at V and 1 base at J, with 7 bases in the middle. The CDR3 sequence: CASSFRRSYEQYF. The CDR3 DNA reads TGTGCCAGCAGTTTTCGGAGATCCTACGAGCAGTACTTC.

For the CDR3, the DNA is TGTGCCAGCAGTTCGAGAGACAGCCCCTACGAGCAGTACTTC. Residues: CASSSRDSPYEQYF. The V gene is TRBV6-2 or TRBV6-3, the J gene TRBJ2-7; D is possibly TRBD1 (5 bases). Germline CDR1 is MNHEY and CDR2 is SVGEGT. Deletions cut 4 bases from V and 2 bases from J, with 12 bases between. CDR3 length: 14 amino acids.

This sequence joins TRBV7-6 and TRBJ1-2, with a possible D match to TRBD1 (5 bases). V lost 5 bases and J 8 bases, leaving 15 bases between the germline ends. The CDR3 spans 13 residues. The V gene's germline CDR1 is SGHVS and CDR2 FNYEAQ. The CDR3: CASSPGTAGGYTF. CDR3 nucleotide sequence: TGTGCCAGCAGCCCCGGGACGGCGGGGGGCTACACCTTC.

This sequence joins TRBV6-5 and TRBJ2-2, with TRBD2 matching 8 bases. The J segment lost 4 bases and the V segment lost 2 bases, leaving 3 bases of the junction unmatched. This CDR3 is built from 15 residues. Germline values: CDR1 MNHEY, CDR2 SVGAGI. The DNA for the CDR3 is TGTGCCAGCAGTTACGCGGGGGGTTCCACCGGGGAGCTGTTTTTT. Amino acids: CASSYAGGSTGELFF.

In nucleotides, the CDR3 is TGTGCCAGCAGTGAAGACACAGGGGGAAGTCAGCCCCAGCATTTT. Translating gives CASSEDTGGSQPQHF. The V call is TRBV6-1, the J call TRBJ1-5, with TRBD1 matching 8 bases. Germline V gene data show CDR1 as MNHNS and CDR2 as SASEGT. J lost 6 bases, V lost 1 base, and 5 bases had no gene match. There are 15 residues in the CDR3.

The chain joins TRBV18 to TRBJ2-4; TRBD1 aligns across 7 bases. CDR1 is KGHSH, CDR2 LQKENI, per germline. V lost 4 bases, J lost 8 bases, and 5 bases stayed unmatched. The CDR3 runs 13 residues. CDR3 sequence (DNA): TGTGCCAGCTCACAGCAGGGGGATGACATTCAGTACTTC. It specifies CASSQQGDDIQYF. The full variable domain, completed using reference TRBV18 and TRBJ2-4, is NAGVMQNPRHLVRRRGQEARLRCSPMKGHSHVYWYRQLPEEGLKFMVYLQKENIIDESGMPKERFSAEFPKEGPSILRIQQVVRGDSAAYFCASSQQGDDIQYFGAGTRLSVL.